This passage covers 32 T cell receptor beta chains from one sample sequenced in a study of blood T cell repertoires in COVID-19. Measured with immunoSEQ multiplex PCR; TCRdb has only the in-frame clones, and not every one. The data contain 250,000 to 350,000 clones, 70% to 90% of them seen just once; the ten biggest clones take up 5.5% to 8%. The sequencing sample was made of peripheral blood. The source of these receptors is a woman younger than 45 who had recovered from COVID-19.

V gene TRBV5-1 combines with J gene TRBJ2-4; 8 positions agree with TRBD1. With V trimmed by 4 bases and J by 1 base, 7 bases remained unmatched. The CDR3 is made up of 16 amino acids. Germline CDR1 SGHRS, CDR2 YFSETQ. The CDR3 region is CASSVQGAPAKNIQYF. The CDR3 DNA sequence: TGCGCCAGCAGCGTCCAGGGGGCACCCGCCAAAAACATTCAGTACTTC.

This clone was counted once. V is TRBV18 and J is TRBJ2-1; 9 bases are a match to TRBD1. V lost 6 bases, J lost 2 bases, and 2 bases stayed unmatched. CDR1 KGHSH and CDR2 LQKENI come from the germline V gene. The CDR3 sequence is 14 residues long. CDR3 DNA sequence: TGTGCCAGCTCTAGACAGGGGGCCTACAATGAGCAGTTCTTC. Translating it yields CASSRQGAYNEQFF.

This chain connects TRBV5-6 to TRBJ2-3, with 9 nucleotides matching TRBD2. The germline V gene encodes CDR1 SGHDT and CDR2 YYEEEE. This CDR3 region has 15 residues. V trimming: 4 bases; J trimming: 0 bases; junction bases outside the gene matches: 3. CDR3 coding DNA: TGTGCCAGCAGCATAGCGGGGGTTAGCACAGATACGCAGTATTTT. Protein sequence: CASSIAGVSTDTQYF.

The chain combines TRBV19 with TRBJ1-1; TRBD1 matches 7 bases. Looked up from germline, CDR1 is LNHDA and CDR2 is SQIVND (reference sequence). V was clipped by 10 bases and J by 11 bases; unmatched bases: 19. The CDR3 sequence is 14 residues long. The CDR3 loop is CATMTLTGLAKAFF. CDR3 nucleotides: TGTGCCACCATGACCCTGACAGGGCTGGCAAAGGCTTTCTTT.

This clone showed up just once. Here the CDR3 DNA reads TGTGCCGCCGGGAGGGGGGATCAGCCCCAGCATTTT. Its protein product is CAAGRGDQPQHF. The chain combines TRBV27 with TRBJ1-5; a weak D match, TRBD1 (6 bases). Germline loops: CDR1 MNHEY, CDR2 SMNVEV (reference sequence). V was pared by 11 bases and J by 5 bases, with 13 bases between. This CDR3 is built from 12 residues.

The rearrangement uses TRBV29-1 and TRBJ1-1; TRBD1 is a possible D gene (5 bases). This CDR3 is built from 13 residues. Trimming shortened V by 3 bases and J by 4 bases, and 12 bases separated the two germline ends. Germline values: CDR1 SQVTM, CDR2 ANQGSEA. This chain's CDR3 is CSVDAGPGTEAFF. CDR3 DNA sequence: TGCAGCGTTGATGCAGGGCCGGGCACTGAAGCTTTCTTT.

The rearrangement links TRBV5-1 to TRBJ2-2, with TRBD1 identical over 9 bases. The CDR3 loop spans 16 amino acids. Germline values: CDR1 SGHRS, CDR2 YFSETQ. The V and J ends lost 0 bases and 2 bases, in that order; junction bases with no gene match: 2. CDR3 nucleotide sequence: TGCGCCAGCAGCTTGGGACAGGGGGACAACACCGGGGAGCTGTTTTTT. It codes for CASSLGQGDNTGELFF.

The J gene is TRBJ1-2, the V gene TRBV5-1; 10 bases line up with TRBD1. V lost 4 bases and J lost 6; bases outside the gene matches: 3. The CDR3 has 13 amino acids. Germline CDR1 is SGHRS and CDR2 is YFSETQ. CDR3 coding DNA: TGCGCCAGCAGCCCGGGACAGGGGAATGGCTACACCTTC. It codes for CASSPGQGNGYTF.

The chain has TRBV24-1 and TRBJ2-1; 9 nucleotides line up with TRBD2. There are 17 residues in the CDR3. The V gene's germline CDR1 is KGHDR and CDR2 SFDVKD. J gave up 0 bases and V 6 bases, and 8 bases lay outside the gene matches. For the CDR3, the DNA is TGTGCCACCAGTCCGAGGGGCGGGGGGGCCTCCTACAATGAGCAGTTCTTC. It specifies CATSPRGGGASYNEQFF.

The chain combines TRBV7-9 with TRBJ2-4, with D maybe TRBD1 (6 bases). The CDR3 contains 15 residues. The V gene lost 7 bases and the J gene lost 6 bases, with 19 bases spanning the gap. Germline CDR1 reads SEHNR; CDR2 reads FQNEAQ (reference sequence). This CDR3 is CASTPGLRGRNIQYF. In DNA form, the CDR3 reads TGTGCCAGCACCCCCGGACTCAGGGGTCGAAACATTCAGTACTTC. Combining the CDR3 with reference TRBV7-9 and TRBJ2-4 gives the whole variable domain DTGVSQNPRHKITKRGQNVTFRCDPISEHNRLYWYRQTLGQGPEFLTYFQNEAQLEKSRLLSDRFSAERPKGSFSTLEIQRTEQGDSAMYLCASTPGLRGRNIQYFGAGTRLSVL.

This sequence joins TRBV7-3 and TRBJ1-2; D is possibly TRBD1 (6 bases). The CDR3 covers 15 residues. Trimming shortened V by 5 bases and J by 4 bases, and 17 bases separated the two germline ends. In germline, CDR1 is SGHTA, CDR2 FQGTGA. CDR3 nucleotide sequence: TGTGCCAGCAGCCCCAGACCCGACAGGCGCTATGGCTACACCTTC. Translation: CASSPRPDRRYGYTF.

The V call is TRBV12-3 or TRBV12-4, the J call TRBJ2-7; D may be TRBD1 (6 bases). CDR3 length: 13 residues. Trimming left V 5 bases short and J 6 bases short, with 14 bases between. The CDR3 loop is CASSLSRQAEQYF. Written as DNA, the CDR3 is TGTGCCAGCAGTCTAAGCCGACAGGCCGAGCAGTACTTC.

This sequence joins TRBV30 and TRBJ2-7, with D hard to call. The V gene's germline CDR1 is GTSNPN and CDR2 SVGIG (reference sequence). This CDR3 has 13 residues. V was clipped by 2 bases and J by 0 bases, with 8 bases between them. This CDR3 is CAWSMYNSYEQYF. CDR3 in DNA: TGTGCCTGGAGTATGTACAACTCCTACGAGCAGTACTTC.

The chain links TRBV2 to TRBJ1-1; D gene ambiguous. The CDR3 length is 15 residues. Trimming left V 2 bases short and J 10 bases short, with 20 bases between. Looked up from germline, CDR1 is SNHLY and CDR2 is FYNNEI. CDR3 bases: TGTGCCAGCAGTGAATTTAGGACTTCTAAGATGGGAGCTTTCTTT. Translated, it gives CASSEFRTSKMGAFF.

CDR3: CASSRKSGTAYSPLHF. For the CDR3, the DNA is TGCGCCAGCAGCCGCAAATCCGGGACAGCTTATTCACCCCTCCACTTT. V and J are TRBV5-1 and TRBJ1-6; 7 bases fit TRBD1. Unmatched junction bases numbered 12, after V lost 4 bases and J lost 8 bases. CDR1 and CDR2 from the germline V gene are SGHRS and YFSETQ. The CDR3 length is 16 residues.

The chain recombines TRBV7-2 with TRBJ2-1; TRBD2 aligns across 7 bases. The germline gives CDR1 SGHTA, CDR2 FQGNSA. V shed 2 bases, J shed 6 bases, and the junction held 7 bases outside the gene matches. The CDR3 runs 15 residues. CDR3: CASSLYGGTFNEQFF. CDR3 coding DNA: TGTGCCAGCAGCTTATACGGGGGGACGTTCAATGAGCAGTTCTTC.

This clone was seen only a few times. V usage is TRBV9 and J usage is TRBJ1-6, with TRBD1 identical over 11 bases. Germline V gene sequence: CDR1 SGDLS, CDR2 YYNGEE. This CDR3 region has 16 residues. J lost 8 bases, V lost 0 bases, and 4 bases had no gene match. The CDR3 loop reads CASSVAPGQGDSPLHF. The CDR3 DNA follows: TGTGCCAGCAGCGTAGCACCGGGACAGGGGGATTCACCCCTCCACTTT.

The chain carries TRBV29-1 and TRBJ1-3; D unresolved. Trimming stripped 4 bases from V and 0 bases from J, with 7 bases between. Germline CDR1 reads SQVTM; CDR2 reads ANQGSEA. The CDR3 is 13 residues long. The CDR3 loop reads CSVAPHSGNTIYF. The CDR3 DNA is TGCAGCGTTGCGCCACACTCTGGAAACACCATATATTTT.

CDR3: CASSPRSGGYNEQFF. The CDR3 coding sequence is TGTGCCAGCTCACCACGAAGCGGGGGGTACAATGAGCAGTTCTTC. The chain carries TRBV18 and TRBJ2-1; 9 bases match TRBD2. CDR3 length: 15 residues. The V gene end was trimmed by 1 base and the J gene end by 4 bases; junction bases not matched to a gene: 2. CDR1 and CDR2 (germline): KGHSH, LQKENI.

The chain has TRBV4-3 and TRBJ1-1, with D possibly being TRBD1 (5 bases). V lost 2 bases, J lost 4 bases, and 14 bases lay in between. The CDR3 consists of 15 residues. Germline V gene lookup returns CDR1 LGHNA and CDR2 YSLEER. CDR3 nucleotides: TGCGCCAGCAGCCAACAGGGTAGTTGGCGCACTGAAGCTTTCTTT. Amino acids: CASSQQGSWRTEAFF.

The chain uses TRBV10-3 and TRBJ1-1, with D perhaps TRBD1 (6 bases). V was pared by 6 bases and J by 0 bases, with 11 bases between. In germline, CDR1 is ENHRY, CDR2 SYGVKD. This CDR3 region has 14 residues. CDR3 sequence: CAIRRTDMNTEAFF. CDR3 DNA: TGTGCCATCAGACGGACAGACATGAACACTGAAGCTTTCTTT.

This chain connects TRBV30 to TRBJ2-1, with TRBD1 matching over 7 bases. V was pared by 4 bases and J by 4 bases, with 7 bases of the junction left unmatched. CDR1 is GTSNPN, CDR2 SVGIG, per germline (reference sequence). This CDR3 is built from 14 residues. The CDR3 sequence is CAWKVAGGYNEQFF. In nucleotides, the CDR3 is TGTGCCTGGAAGGTGGCAGGGGGATACAATGAGCAGTTCTTC. The full variable domain, its missing parts supplied by reference TRBV30 and TRBJ2-1, is SQTIHQWPATLVQPVGSPLSLECTVEGTSNPNLYWYRQAAGRGLQLLFYSVGIGQISSEVPQNLSASRPQDRQFILSSKKLLLSDSGFYLCAWKVAGGYNEQFFGPGTRLTVL.

CDR3 bases: TGTGCCAGCAGCGCGGACTCATCATCCACCGGGGAGCTGTTTTTT. Residues: CASSADSSSTGELFF. V is TRBV6-6 and J is TRBJ2-2; D might be TRBD2 (5 bases). Trimming left V 6 bases short and J 4 bases short, with 15 bases between. The CDR3 consists of 15 residues. Germline CDR1 reads MNHNY; CDR2 reads SVGAGI (reference sequence).

This clone was picked up one time. The chain combines TRBV9 with TRBJ1-3; possibly TRBD1 for D (5 bases). The CDR3 is 16 residues long. Germline V CDR1 and CDR2: SGDLS, YYNGEE. V lost 4 bases, J lost 2 bases, and 16 bases lay in between. The CDR3 DNA reads as TGTGCCAGCAGCACCGGATGGGGGGGGGCTGGAAACACCATATATTTT. This translates into CASSTGWGGAGNTIYF.

The chain is built from TRBV3-1 (or the pseudogene TRBV3-2) and TRBJ2-7; D is perhaps TRBD1 (5 bases). V lost 4 bases and J 7 bases, leaving 11 bases between the germline ends. The CDR3 totals 12 residues. Germline V gene sequence: CDR1 LGHDT, CDR2 YNNKEL (reference sequence). The CDR3 DNA reads as TGTGCCAGCAGCCTCACAGGTTGGGAGCAGTACTTC. Its translation: CASSLTGWEQYF.

This sequence joins TRBV6-5 and TRBJ2-5; 11 positions match TRBD2. The J segment lost 1 base and the V segment lost 6 bases, leaving 4 bases of the junction unmatched. CDR3 length: 15 residues. Germline V gene lookup returns CDR1 MNHEY and CDR2 SVGAGI. CDR3 loop: CASRLAGGGQETQYF. The DNA of the CDR3 is TGTGCCAGCAGGCTAGCGGGGGGCGGCCAAGAGACCCAGTACTTC.

This clone is a singleton in its sample. This chain joins TRBV28 and TRBJ1-5; 7 bases align to TRBD1. The CDR3 length is 18 residues. V shed 1 base, J shed 5 bases, and the junction held 14 bases outside the gene matches. Germline V lookup: CDR1 MDHEN, CDR2 SYDVKM. CDR3 nucleotides: TGTGCCAGCAGTTTATTAGTGACAGGGAAGGAGTGGCATCAGCCCCAGCATTTT. Encoded protein: CASSLLVTGKEWHQPQHF.

This chain links TRBV6-5 with TRBJ2-7; D perhaps matches TRBD1 (5 bases). CDR3 length: 13 amino acids. Trimming pared 5 bases from V and 3 bases from J, leaving 11 bases between. Germline assignment: CDR1 MNHEY and CDR2 SVGAGI. Here the CDR3 DNA reads TGTGCCAGCAGTCAGGGAAGAAACTACGAGCAGTACTTC. This sequence encodes CASSQGRNYEQYF.

The chain has TRBV5-8 and TRBJ2-2; tentatively, D is TRBD2 (5 bases). This CDR3 is 13 amino acids long. Germline V CDR1 and CDR2: SGHTS, YDEGEE. Trimming took 5 bases from V and 3 from J, leaving 8 bases between them. CDR3 sequence: CASRLDYTGELFF. The CDR3 DNA reads as TGTGCCAGCAGACTGGACTACACCGGGGAGCTGTTTTTT.

The V gene is TRBV30, the J gene TRBJ2-7; TRBD1 agrees at 9 bases. The CDR3 totals 16 residues. V trimming: 1 base; J trimming: 3 bases; junction bases outside the gene matches: 10. Germline CDR1 is GTSNPN and CDR2 is SVGIG (reference sequence). The DNA of the CDR3 is TGTGCCTGGAGTGCATACTCCCGGGACAGGGTCTACGAGCAGTACTTC. Its protein is CAWSAYSRDRVYEQYF.

V and J are TRBV5-1 and TRBJ2-2, with TRBD2 as a possible D gene (5 bases). The CDR3 runs to 12 residues. Germline CDR1 SGHRS, CDR2 YFSETQ. Trimming pared 4 bases from V and 4 bases from J, leaving 5 bases between. The CDR3 DNA reads TGCGCCAGCAGCGAGGGCACCGGGGAGCTGTTTTTT. Translated, it gives CASSEGTGELFF.

The V and J genes are TRBV4-1 and TRBJ2-2; D is unresolved. Per germline, CDR1 MGHRA and CDR2 YSYEKL. The CDR3 is 14 residues long. Trimming stripped 1 base from V and 4 bases from J, with 7 bases between. In DNA, the CDR3 is TGCGCCAGCAGCCAAGCGGGTTCCACCGGGGAGCTGTTTTTT. It yields the protein CASSQAGSTGELFF.